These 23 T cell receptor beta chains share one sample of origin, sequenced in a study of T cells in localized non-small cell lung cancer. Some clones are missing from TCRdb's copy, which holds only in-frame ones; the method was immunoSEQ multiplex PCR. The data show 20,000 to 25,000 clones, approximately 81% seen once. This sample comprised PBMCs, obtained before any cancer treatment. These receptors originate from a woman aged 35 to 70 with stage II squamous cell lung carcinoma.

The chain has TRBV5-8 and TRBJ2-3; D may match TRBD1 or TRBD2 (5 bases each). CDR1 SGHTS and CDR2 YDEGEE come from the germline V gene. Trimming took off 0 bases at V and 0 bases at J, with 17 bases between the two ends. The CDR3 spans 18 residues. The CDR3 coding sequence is TGTGCCAGCAGCTTGGGGGTAGTGCAGGGCGGGAGCACAGATACGCAGTATTTT. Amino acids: CASSLGVVQGGSTDTQYF.

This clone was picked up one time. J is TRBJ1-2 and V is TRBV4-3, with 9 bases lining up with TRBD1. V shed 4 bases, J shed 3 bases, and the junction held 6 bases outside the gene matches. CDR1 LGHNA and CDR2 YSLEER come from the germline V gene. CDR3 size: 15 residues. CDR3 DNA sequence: TGCGCCAGCAGCCTGGGACAGGGTCTACACTATGGCTACACCTTC. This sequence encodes CASSLGQGLHYGYTF.

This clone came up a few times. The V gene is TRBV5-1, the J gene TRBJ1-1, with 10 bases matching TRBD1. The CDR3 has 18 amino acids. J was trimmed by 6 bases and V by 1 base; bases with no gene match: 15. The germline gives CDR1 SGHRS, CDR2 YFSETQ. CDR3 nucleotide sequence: TGCGCCAGCAGCTTGAGGCAATTCTGGGACAGGGGTTGGTCTGAAGCTTTCTTT. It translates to CASSLRQFWDRGWSEAFF.

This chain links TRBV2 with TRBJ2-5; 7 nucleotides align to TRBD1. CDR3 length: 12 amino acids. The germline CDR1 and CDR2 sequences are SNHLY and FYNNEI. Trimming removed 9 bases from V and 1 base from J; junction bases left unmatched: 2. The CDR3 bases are TGTGCCAGTACAGGGGTCCAAGAGACCCAGTACTTC. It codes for CASTGVQETQYF.

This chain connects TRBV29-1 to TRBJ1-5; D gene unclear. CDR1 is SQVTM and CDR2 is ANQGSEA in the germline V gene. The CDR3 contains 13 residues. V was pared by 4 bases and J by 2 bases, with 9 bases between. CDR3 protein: CSVAVGGNQPQHF. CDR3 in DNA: TGCAGCGTTGCGGTCGGGGGCAATCAGCCCCAGCATTTT.

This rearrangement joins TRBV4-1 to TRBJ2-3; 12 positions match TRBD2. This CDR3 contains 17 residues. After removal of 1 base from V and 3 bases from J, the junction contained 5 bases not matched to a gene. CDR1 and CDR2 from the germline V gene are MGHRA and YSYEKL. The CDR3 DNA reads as TGCGCCAGCAGCCAAGCTTACACTAGCGGGAGGACAGATACGCAGTATTTT. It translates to CASSQAYTSGRTDTQYF.

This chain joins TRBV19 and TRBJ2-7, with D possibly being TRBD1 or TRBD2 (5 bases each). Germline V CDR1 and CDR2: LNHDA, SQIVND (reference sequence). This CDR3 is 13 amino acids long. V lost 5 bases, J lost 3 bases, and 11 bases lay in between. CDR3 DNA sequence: TGTGCCAGTAGTGAGGGACGGGACTACGAGCAGTACTTC. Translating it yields CASSEGRDYEQYF.

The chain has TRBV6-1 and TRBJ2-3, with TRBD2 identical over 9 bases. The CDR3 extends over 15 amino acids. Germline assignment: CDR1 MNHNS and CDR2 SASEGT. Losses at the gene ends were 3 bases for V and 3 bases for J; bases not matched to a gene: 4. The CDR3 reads CASSDVAGGTDTQYF. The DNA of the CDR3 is TGTGCCAGCAGTGACGTCGCGGGAGGGACAGATACGCAGTATTTT.

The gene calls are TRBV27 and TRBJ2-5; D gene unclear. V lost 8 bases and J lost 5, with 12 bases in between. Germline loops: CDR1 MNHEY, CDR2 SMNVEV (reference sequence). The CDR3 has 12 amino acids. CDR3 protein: CASGPVRETQYF. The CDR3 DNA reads TGTGCCAGCGGCCCGGTAAGGGAGACCCAGTACTTC.

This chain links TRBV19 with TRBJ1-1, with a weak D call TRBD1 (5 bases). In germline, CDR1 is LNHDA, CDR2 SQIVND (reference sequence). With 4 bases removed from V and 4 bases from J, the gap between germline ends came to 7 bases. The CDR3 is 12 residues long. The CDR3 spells CASSTGSTEAFF. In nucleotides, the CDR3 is TGTGCCAGTAGTACAGGGAGCACTGAAGCTTTCTTT.

CDR3: CASRYRGAEAFF. The CDR3 DNA reads as TGTGCCAGTCGTTACAGGGGAGCTGAAGCTTTCTTT. The chain combines TRBV19 with TRBJ1-1, with 7 bases that match TRBD1. The CDR3 has 12 amino acids. The germline V gene encodes CDR1 LNHDA and CDR2 SQIVND (reference sequence). J was trimmed by 6 bases and V by 8 bases; bases with no gene match: 6.

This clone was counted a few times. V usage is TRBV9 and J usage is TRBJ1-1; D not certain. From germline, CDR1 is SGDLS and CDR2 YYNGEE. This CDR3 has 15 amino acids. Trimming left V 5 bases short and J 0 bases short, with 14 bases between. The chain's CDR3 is CASSLGPAMNTEAFF. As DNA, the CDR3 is TGTGCCAGCAGTCTAGGCCCAGCCATGAACACTGAAGCTTTCTTT.

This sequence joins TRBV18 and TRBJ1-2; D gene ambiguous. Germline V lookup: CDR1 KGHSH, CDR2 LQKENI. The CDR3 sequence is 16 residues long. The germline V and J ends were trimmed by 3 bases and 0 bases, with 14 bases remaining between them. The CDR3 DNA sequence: TGTGCCAGCTCACCTACTACGGCTAGAGCTAACTATGGCTACACCTTC. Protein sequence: CASSPTTARANYGYTF.

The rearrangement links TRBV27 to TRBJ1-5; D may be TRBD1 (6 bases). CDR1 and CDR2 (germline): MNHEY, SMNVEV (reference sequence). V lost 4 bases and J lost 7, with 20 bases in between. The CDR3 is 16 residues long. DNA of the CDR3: TGTGCCAGCAGTTATAGACCAAGAAGGGGGGACCAGCCCCAGCATTTT. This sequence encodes CASSYRPRRGDQPQHF.

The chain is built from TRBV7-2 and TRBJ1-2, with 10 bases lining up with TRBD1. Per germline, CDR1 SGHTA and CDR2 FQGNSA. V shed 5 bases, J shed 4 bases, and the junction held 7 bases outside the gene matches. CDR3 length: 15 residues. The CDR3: CASSVDRGRGYGYTF. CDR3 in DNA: TGTGCCAGCAGCGTAGACAGGGGGCGCGGCTATGGCTACACCTTC. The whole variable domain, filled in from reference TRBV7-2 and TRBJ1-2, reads GAGVSQSPSNKVTEKGKDVELRCDPISGHTALYWYRQSLGQGLEFLIYFQGNSAPDKSGLPSDRFSAERTGGSVSTLTIQRTQQEDSAVYLCASSVDRGRGYGYTFGSGTRLTVV.

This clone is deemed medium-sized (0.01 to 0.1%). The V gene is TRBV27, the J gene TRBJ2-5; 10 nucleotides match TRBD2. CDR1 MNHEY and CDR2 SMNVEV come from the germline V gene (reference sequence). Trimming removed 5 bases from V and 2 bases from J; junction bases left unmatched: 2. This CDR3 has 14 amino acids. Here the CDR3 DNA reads TGTGCCAGCAGTGATAGCGGGAGGCAAGAGACCCAGTACTTC. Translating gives CASSDSGRQETQYF.

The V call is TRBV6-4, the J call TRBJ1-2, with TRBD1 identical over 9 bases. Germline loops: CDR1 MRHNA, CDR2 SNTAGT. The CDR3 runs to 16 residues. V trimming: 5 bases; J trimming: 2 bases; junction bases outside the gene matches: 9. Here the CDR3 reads CASSYDAGTGNYGYTF. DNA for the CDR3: TGTGCCAGCAGTTACGACGCCGGGACAGGGAACTATGGCTACACCTTC.

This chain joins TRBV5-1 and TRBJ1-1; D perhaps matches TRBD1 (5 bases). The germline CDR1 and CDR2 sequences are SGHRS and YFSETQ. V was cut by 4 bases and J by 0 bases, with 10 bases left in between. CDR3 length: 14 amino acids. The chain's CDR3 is CASSVGRLNTEAFF. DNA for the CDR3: TGCGCCAGCAGCGTGGGACGGCTGAACACTGAAGCTTTCTTT.

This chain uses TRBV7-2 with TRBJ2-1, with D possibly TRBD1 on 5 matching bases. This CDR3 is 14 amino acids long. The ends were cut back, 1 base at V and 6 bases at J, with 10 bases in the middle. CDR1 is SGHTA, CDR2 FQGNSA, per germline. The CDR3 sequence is CASSLGAGRNEQFF. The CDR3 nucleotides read TGTGCCAGCAGCTTAGGGGCAGGGCGCAATGAGCAGTTCTTC.

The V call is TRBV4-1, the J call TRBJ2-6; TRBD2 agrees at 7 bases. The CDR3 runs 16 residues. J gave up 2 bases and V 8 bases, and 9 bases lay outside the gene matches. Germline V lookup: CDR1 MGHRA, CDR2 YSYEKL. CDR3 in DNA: TGCGCCAGCGCCCGAGGGGAGGGAGCTGGGGCCAACGTCCTGACTTTC. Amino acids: CASARGEGAGANVLTF.

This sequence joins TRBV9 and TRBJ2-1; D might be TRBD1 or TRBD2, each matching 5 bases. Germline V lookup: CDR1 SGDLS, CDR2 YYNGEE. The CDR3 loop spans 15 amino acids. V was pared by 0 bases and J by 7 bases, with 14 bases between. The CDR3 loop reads CASSVGPNEGNEQFF. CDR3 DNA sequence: TGTGCCAGCAGCGTAGGCCCCAATGAGGGGAATGAGCAGTTCTTC.

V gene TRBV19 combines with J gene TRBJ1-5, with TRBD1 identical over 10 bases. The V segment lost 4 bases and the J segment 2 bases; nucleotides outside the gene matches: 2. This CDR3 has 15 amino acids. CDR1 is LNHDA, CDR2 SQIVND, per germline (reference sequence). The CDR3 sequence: CASSSGTGGNQPQHF. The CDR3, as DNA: TGTGCCAGTAGTAGTGGGACAGGGGGCAATCAGCCCCAGCATTTT.

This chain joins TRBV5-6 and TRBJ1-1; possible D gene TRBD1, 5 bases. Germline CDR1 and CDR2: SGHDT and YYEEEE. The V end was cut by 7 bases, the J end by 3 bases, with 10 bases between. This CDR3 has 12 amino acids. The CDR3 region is CASQGMDTEAFF. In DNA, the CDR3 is TGTGCCAGCCAGGGAATGGACACTGAAGCTTTCTTT.